The 30 T cell receptor beta chains given below trace back to one sample, sequenced in a study of PD-1 blockade in classical Hodgkin lymphoma. This table comes from immunoSEQ multiplex PCR, and its TCRdb copy is limited to in-frame clones, with some not included. This sample has about 90,000 clones; 90% occur once, and the top ten carry 2.9%. Time point described: cycle 4 day 1 (C4D1), after more than 5 weeks of nivolumab. No patient escaped relapse after autologous stem cell transplantation, and brentuximab vedotin exposure varied. The source was peripheral blood mononuclear cells (PBMCs), collected before the fourth cycle of nivolumab. These receptors were collected from a human donor with classical Hodgkin lymphoma.

The chain uses TRBV5-4 and TRBJ1-4; D remains unclear. Germline assignment: CDR1 SGHNT and CDR2 YYREEE (reference sequence). Trimming left V 1 base short and J 5 bases short, with 9 bases between. The CDR3 extends over 14 amino acids. CDR3 sequence reads: CASSLWAENEKLFF. The CDR3 DNA reads as TGTGCCAGCAGCTTGTGGGCCGAAAATGAAAAACTGTTTTTT.

The CDR3 loop is CASSLESRAGAYNEQFF. The CDR3 DNA reads TGTGCCAGCAGCTTAGAAAGTAGAGCGGGGGCGTACAATGAGCAGTTCTTC. V gene TRBV7-2 combines with J gene TRBJ2-1, with 8 bases aligning to TRBD2. The V segment lost 1 base and the J segment 4 bases; nucleotides outside the gene matches: 9. This CDR3 comprises 17 residues. Per the germline V gene, CDR1 is SGHTA and CDR2 is FQGNSA.

V usage is TRBV27 and J usage is TRBJ2-1; 9 bases agree with TRBD2. With V trimmed by 4 bases and J by 10 bases, 14 bases remained unmatched. The germline V gene has CDR1 MNHEY and CDR2 SMNVEV (reference sequence). There are 16 residues in the CDR3. CDR3 nucleotide sequence: TGTGCCAGCAGTTCCCGAGGGGCGGGGGGGCCCCTGGAGCAGTTCTTC. Amino acids: CASSSRGAGGPLEQFF.

The rearrangement links TRBV28 to TRBJ1-2; D remains ambiguous. CDR1 MDHEN and CDR2 SYDVKM come from the germline V gene. This CDR3 spans 12 amino acids. Trimming pared 1 base from V and 3 bases from J, leaving 3 bases between. For the CDR3, the DNA is TGTGCCAGCAGTTTATACGACTATGGCTACACCTTC. This codes for CASSLYDYGYTF.

The rearrangement links TRBV6-4 to TRBJ2-2; no definite D call. V was shortened by 3 bases and J by 8 bases, with 16 bases between the two germline ends. The CDR3 spans 15 residues. Looked up from germline, CDR1 is MRHNA and CDR2 is SNTAGT. CDR3 protein: CASSEEFLRSGELFF. CDR3 nucleotides: TGTGCCAGCAGTGAAGAGTTTCTAAGGTCGGGGGAGCTGTTTTTT.

The V gene is TRBV7-7, the J gene TRBJ2-5; 7 bases match TRBD2. CDR3 size: 14 residues. Germline trimming cut 5 bases from V and 4 bases from J; bases unmatched to any gene: 7. CDR1 is SSHAT, CDR2 FNYEAQ, per germline (reference sequence). CDR3 in amino acids: CASSLSGSAETQYF. CDR3 in DNA: TGTGCCAGCAGCCTTAGCGGGTCTGCAGAGACCCAGTACTTC.

The chain employs TRBV29-1 and TRBJ1-2, with 8 positions matching TRBD1. This CDR3 spans 13 amino acids. Trimming removed 7 bases from V and 6 bases from J; junction bases left unmatched: 10. Germline CDR1 is SQVTM and CDR2 is ANQGSEA. The CDR3 DNA sequence: TGCAGCGACCGAGACAGGGGCAGAGATGGCTACACCTTC. This gives the protein CSDRDRGRDGYTF.

In DNA, the CDR3 is TGTGCCAGCAGTTTAAAGGGCCAGAGTAATGAAAAACTGTTTTTT. This codes for CASSLKGQSNEKLFF. This chain joins TRBV27 and TRBJ1-4, with no clear D. The CDR3 covers 15 residues. From germline, CDR1 is MNHEY and CDR2 SMNVEV (reference sequence). Trimming left V 2 bases short and J 4 bases short, with 11 bases between.

This clone was observed a few times. CDR3 sequence: CATTGLLNTEAFF. The CDR3 nucleotides are TGTGCCACAACAGGTCTCTTGAACACTGAAGCTTTCTTT. This rearrangement joins TRBV14 to TRBJ1-1, with D tentatively TRBD1 (5 bases). The CDR3 is 13 amino acids. Per the germline V gene, CDR1 is SGHDN and CDR2 is FVKESK. With 10 bases removed from V and 0 bases from J, the gap between germline ends came to 12 bases.

This chain uses TRBV10-1 with TRBJ2-2; 12 bases are a match to TRBD2. Germline V CDR1 and CDR2: WNHNN, SYGVQD (reference sequence). Losses at the gene ends were 7 bases for V and 5 bases for J; bases not matched to a gene: 8. This CDR3 has 16 residues. CDR3 residues: CASTMTSGGVTGELFF. The CDR3 DNA sequence: TGCGCCAGCACTATGACTAGCGGGGGCGTTACCGGGGAGCTGTTTTTT.

CDR3 DNA sequence: TGTGCCAGCAGTTCCAAGGCAGCGGGCGCCTACGAGCAGTACTTC. Translated, it gives CASSSKAAGAYEQYF. This chain uses TRBV6-5 with TRBJ2-7; perhaps TRBD2 as D (6 bases). V was trimmed by 4 bases and J by 2 bases, leaving 15 bases between them. CDR1 is MNHEY and CDR2 is SVGAGI in the germline V gene. The CDR3 covers 15 residues.

This chain connects TRBV30 to TRBJ2-5; the match to TRBD1 covers 7 bases. This CDR3 spans 13 amino acids. With 2 bases clipped from V and 4 bases from J, the junction kept 4 bases outside the gene matches. Germline V CDR1 and CDR2: GTSNPN, SVGIG (reference sequence). Written as DNA, the CDR3 is TGTGCCTGGAGTTTCAACAGGGGAGAGACCCAGTACTTC. Protein product: CAWSFNRGETQYF.

The rearrangement joins TRBV10-2 to TRBJ1-2, with unresolved D. The V gene lost 4 bases and the J gene lost 10 bases, with 10 bases spanning the gap. The CDR3 has 11 residues. The germline gives CDR1 WSHSY, CDR2 SAAADI. The CDR3 region has the DNA TGCGCCAGCAGTGCCGGTATAGACTACACCTTC. Translation: CASSAGIDYTF.

This clone was found once. J is TRBJ1-1 and V is TRBV10-3, with no clear D. The CDR3 is made up of 14 amino acids. The germline V and J ends were trimmed by 8 bases and 1 base, with 14 bases remaining between them. Germline lookup yields CDR1 ENHRY and CDR2 SYGVKD. DNA for the CDR3: TGTGCCATCGGGGTGGTAGGACCGAACACTGAAGCTTTCTTT. Protein sequence: CAIGVVGPNTEAFF.

This clone has a single count. This sequence joins TRBV6-4 and TRBJ2-3; D is unclear. V lost 0 bases and J 3 bases, leaving 13 bases between the germline ends. Germline CDR1 is MRHNA and CDR2 is SNTAGT. The CDR3 extends over 16 amino acids. In DNA, the CDR3 is TGTGCCAGCAGTGACTCGTCTACCAGCACGACAGATACGCAGTATTTT. Translation: CASSDSSTSTTDTQYF.

The chain recombines TRBV18 with TRBJ2-7; 7 bases match TRBD1. CDR1 and CDR2 from the germline V gene are KGHSH and LQKENI. Trimming took 5 bases from V and 5 from J; bases not matched to a gene: 9. This CDR3 region has 14 residues. The CDR3, as DNA: TGTGCCAGCTCAGATAGACAGGGATACCACGAGCAGTACTTC. This translates into CASSDRQGYHEQYF.

The J gene is TRBJ2-7, the V gene TRBV9; D remains unclear. The ends were cut back, 4 bases at V and 2 bases at J, with 10 bases in the middle. The V gene's germline CDR1 is SGDLS and CDR2 YYNGEE. The CDR3 covers 13 residues. In DNA form, the CDR3 reads TGTGCCAGCAGCCCGCGACTTACCTACGAGCAGTACTTC. Translation gives CASSPRLTYEQYF.

The chain carries TRBV18 and TRBJ2-3; 11 nucleotides line up with TRBD2. V dropped 5 bases and J dropped 2; count of bases not matched to a gene: 6. The length of the CDR3 is 16 residues. The germline V gene encodes CDR1 KGHSH and CDR2 LQKENI. The CDR3, as DNA: TGTGCCAGCTCAGCTCTAGCGGGGGGAATCACAGATACGCAGTATTTT. Translated, it gives CASSALAGGITDTQYF.

The J gene is TRBJ1-1, the V gene TRBV5-1, with D hard to call. There are 13 residues in the CDR3. The V end was cut by 0 bases, the J end by 3 bases, with 6 bases between. The germline V gene encodes CDR1 SGHRS and CDR2 YFSETQ. Written as DNA, the CDR3 is TGCGCCAGCAGCTTGGACAGCTACACTGAAGCTTTCTTT. This gives the protein CASSLDSYTEAFF.

The chain is built from TRBV6-5 and TRBJ2-1; a possible D gene is TRBD1 (6 bases). CDR1 is MNHEY, CDR2 SVGAGI, per germline. Deletions cut 2 bases from V and 2 bases from J, with 7 bases between. The CDR3 extends over 14 amino acids. The CDR3 reads CASSYGGTYNEQFF. CDR3 DNA sequence: TGTGCCAGCAGTTACGGGGGCACCTACAATGAGCAGTTCTTC.

The chain links TRBV5-1 to TRBJ2-1, with TRBD1 identical over 7 bases. J gave up 4 bases and V 1 base, and 2 bases lay outside the gene matches. CDR1 is SGHRS, CDR2 YFSETQ, per germline. The CDR3 extends over 14 amino acids. This CDR3 is CASSLQGQYNEQFF. The CDR3 DNA follows: TGCGCCAGCAGCTTGCAGGGACAGTACAATGAGCAGTTCTTC. Based on the CDR3 plus reference TRBV5-1 and TRBJ2-1, the full variable domain is KAGVTQTPRYLIKTRGQQVTLSCSPISGHRSVSWYQQTPGQGLQFLFEYFSETQRNKGNFPGRFSGRQFSNSRSEMNVSTLELGDSALYLCASSLQGQYNEQFFGPGTRLTVL.

The chain recombines TRBV19 with TRBJ1-1; D not certain. Germline CDR1 LNHDA, CDR2 SQIVND (reference sequence). V lost 5 bases and J lost 11, with 18 bases in between. There are 13 residues in the CDR3. CDR3 amino acids: CASSPMDLRQAFF. The CDR3 DNA reads as TGTGCCAGTAGTCCGATGGATCTCCGCCAGGCTTTCTTT. The full variable domain, rest sourced from reference TRBV19 and TRBJ1-1, is DGGITQSPKYLFRKEGQNVTLSCEQNLNHDAMYWYRQDPGQGLRLIYYSQIVNDFQKGDIAEGYSVSREKKESFPLTVTSAQKNPTAFYLCASSPMDLRQAFFGQGTRLTVV.

This chain joins TRBV6-5 and TRBJ1-4; D remains unclear. The CDR3 extends over 14 amino acids. V was pared by 6 bases and J by 0 bases, with 8 bases between. The germline V gene encodes CDR1 MNHEY and CDR2 SVGAGI. The CDR3 region is CASSNLATNEKLFF. For the CDR3, the DNA is TGTGCCAGCAGCAACCTAGCAACTAATGAAAAACTGTTTTTT.

This clone appeared a few times. The rearrangement joins TRBV14 to TRBJ2-7; D is ambiguous. In germline, CDR1 is SGHDN, CDR2 FVKESK. The CDR3 length is 11 residues. The V and J ends lost 1 base and 3 bases respectively, with 1 base between them. The CDR3 sequence is CASSQGYEQYF. DNA of the CDR3: TGTGCCAGCAGCCAAGGCTACGAGCAGTACTTC.

To note about this clone: The junction and the germline gene differ at one end; a read error may be behind it. The rearrangement joins TRBV11-2 to TRBJ1-5; 10 bases map to TRBD1. The CDR3 loop spans 15 amino acids. Germline values: CDR1 SGHAT, CDR2 FQNNGV. The DNA for the CDR3 is TGCGCCAGCAGCCAAGGGACAGGGGCTAATCAGCCCCAGCATTTT. It yields the protein CASSQGTGANQPQHF.

J is TRBJ2-3 and V is TRBV19; D is unresolved. The V end was cut by 6 bases, the J end by 0 bases, with 4 bases between. The germline V gene has CDR1 LNHDA and CDR2 SQIVND (reference sequence). The CDR3 has 12 residues. The CDR3 reads CASRSSTDTQYF. For the CDR3, the DNA is TGTGCCAGTAGGAGTAGCACAGATACGCAGTATTTT. Full variable domain (rest looked up from reference TRBV19 and TRBJ2-3): DGGITQSPKYLFRKEGQNVTLSCEQNLNHDAMYWYRQDPGQGLRLIYYSQIVNDFQKGDIAEGYSVSREKKESFPLTVTSAQKNPTAFYLCASRSSTDTQYFGPGTRLTVL.

This chain uses TRBV9 with TRBJ2-5; D is uncertain. The CDR3 contains 14 residues. Trimming left V 0 bases short and J 8 bases short, with 14 bases between. Germline V gene lookup returns CDR1 SGDLS and CDR2 YYNGEE. This chain's CDR3 is CASSVGGREGTQYF. In nucleotides, the CDR3 is TGTGCCAGCAGCGTAGGTGGCCGCGAAGGAACCCAGTACTTC.

This chain uses TRBV4-2 with TRBJ1-2; tentative D call: TRBD1 (5 bases). Germline CDR1 reads LGHNA; CDR2 reads YNFKEQ. Trimming removed 4 bases at V and 5 bases at J, with 14 bases between. This CDR3 has 14 residues. CDR3 coding DNA: TGTGCCAGCAGCCCCCGGACACCCGTTTATGGCTACACCTTC. It translates to CASSPRTPVYGYTF.

The V and J genes are TRBV7-2 and TRBJ2-1; D gene unclear. Looked up from germline, CDR1 is SGHTA and CDR2 is FQGNSA. The CDR3 totals 17 residues. The V and J ends lost 3 bases and 1 base respectively, with 16 bases between them. CDR3 sequence reads: CASSFLRSRPSYNEQFF. DNA for the CDR3: TGTGCCAGCAGCTTCCTGAGAAGTCGTCCGTCCTACAATGAGCAGTTCTTC. Looking up the rest from reference TRBV7-2 and TRBJ2-1 gives the full variable domain: GAGVSQSPSNKVTEKGKDVELRCDPISGHTALYWYRQSLGQGLEFLIYFQGNSAPDKSGLPSDRFSAERTGGSVSTLTIQRTQQEDSAVYLCASSFLRSRPSYNEQFFGPGTRLTVL.

V gene TRBV5-1 combines with J gene TRBJ2-2; 8 bases align to TRBD1. Germline loops: CDR1 SGHRS, CDR2 YFSETQ. The CDR3 is 16 amino acids. With 2 bases clipped from V and 6 bases from J, the junction kept 9 bases outside the gene matches. CDR3 DNA: TGCGCCAGCAGCTTTACAGGGGGGATATCGGCCGGGGAGCTGTTTTTT. This gives the protein CASSFTGGISAGELFF.